These T cell receptor beta chains were read from a single sample in a study of glioma-infiltrating T cells. Via MiXCR, TCRdb re-called the multiplex PCR reads, giving one row per CDR3 protein. The sample holds some 99,000 distinct CDR3 sequences; less than 30% are singletons and the top ten take about a third. Material for sequencing was glioma tissue, nonneoplastic brain tissue, or PBMCs (not recorded which). Receptors were obtained from a human donor with low-grade glioma or glioblastoma, undergoing nonglioma brain surgery, or in good health (not recorded which). Both conserved end residues are part of each CDR3. Fields, in order: CDR3 protein, CDR3 DNA, V gene, clone size, D gene, J gene. A D gene is named only where the DNA matches it firmly. Not all rows give a size; the values are once, few, many and, for expanded clones, a class.

CDR3aa: CASSFGTGITEAFF
CDR3nt: TGTGCCAGCAGTTTCGGGACAGGGATAACTGAAGCTTTCTTT
v_gene: TRBV12-3/TRBV12-4
abundance: many
d_gene: TRBD1
j_gene: TRBJ1-1

CDR3aa: CASTNTNEPQHF
CDR3nt: TGTGCCAGCACCAACACCAATGAGCCCCAGCATTTT
v_gene: TRBV6-2/TRBV6-3
abundance: .
d_gene: .
j_gene: TRBJ1-5

CDR3aa: CASSSYPSRNTEAFF
CDR3nt: TGTGCCAGCAGTTCATACCCCTCAAGGAACACTGAAGCTTTCTTT
v_gene: TRBV28
abundance: many
d_gene: .
j_gene: TRBJ1-1

CDR3aa: CASRRDRGVRSNQPQHF
CDR3nt: TGTGCCAGCAGACGGGACAGGGGCGTTCGGAGCAATCAGCCCCAGCATTTT
v_gene: TRBV27
abundance: .
d_gene: TRBD1
j_gene: TRBJ1-5

CDR3aa: CASSGDDLLKQYF
CDR3nt: TGTGCCAGCTCCGGGGACGACCTCTTGAAGCAGTATTTT
v_gene: TRBV18
abundance: many
d_gene: .
j_gene: TRBJ2-3

CDR3aa: CASSLPLAGSYEQYF
CDR3nt: TGTGCCAGCAGCTTGCCACTAGCGGGTTCCTACGAGCAGTACTTC
v_gene: TRBV5-4
abundance: many
d_gene: TRBD2
j_gene: TRBJ2-7

CDR3aa: CASTQRYQETQYF
CDR3nt: TGTGCCAGCACCCAAAGGTACCAAGAGACCCAGTACTTC
v_gene: TRBV11-2
abundance: .
d_gene: .
j_gene: TRBJ2-5

CDR3aa: CASSQVDSSSYNEQFF
CDR3nt: TGTGCCAGCAGCCAAGTGGACAGTAGCTCCTACAATGAGCAGTTCTTC
v_gene: TRBV4-2
abundance: .
d_gene: .
j_gene: TRBJ2-1

CDR3aa: CASSPGTGRGQPQHF
CDR3nt: TGTGCCAGCAGTCCCGGGACGGGGAGAGGGCAGCCCCAGCATTTT
v_gene: TRBV2
abundance: many
d_gene: .
j_gene: TRBJ1-5

CDR3aa: CASSLGVRQPQHF
CDR3nt: TGTGCCAGCAGTTTAGGGGTTCGACAGCCCCAGCATTTT
v_gene: TRBV12-3/TRBV12-4
abundance: many
d_gene: .
j_gene: TRBJ1-5

CDR3aa: CASSQSRHSGNTIYF
CDR3nt: TGCGCCAGCAGCCAAAGCAGGCACTCTGGAAACACCATATATTTT
v_gene: TRBV4-3
abundance: many
d_gene: .
j_gene: TRBJ1-3

CDR3aa: CASSATSGSGANVLTF
CDR3nt: TGTGCCAGCAGTGCCACCTCGGGCTCTGGGGCCAACGTCCTGACTTTC
v_gene: TRBV6-1
abundance: many
d_gene: .
j_gene: TRBJ2-6

CDR3aa: CAISATSGGHNEQFF
CDR3nt: TGCGCCATCAGCGCGACTAGCGGGGGACACAATGAGCAGTTCTTC
v_gene: TRBV5-1
abundance: .
d_gene: TRBD2
j_gene: TRBJ2-1

CDR3aa: CASSPSTYEQYF
CDR3nt: TGTGCCAGCTCACCATCCACCTACGAGCAGTACTTC
v_gene: TRBV18
abundance: many
d_gene: .
j_gene: TRBJ2-7

CDR3aa: CSANSRGPEAFF
CDR3nt: TGCAGTGCAAACAGTAGAGGGCCTGAAGCTTTCTTT
v_gene: TRBV20-1
abundance: many
d_gene: .
j_gene: TRBJ1-1

CDR3aa: CASSYSNAYSYEQYF
CDR3nt: TGTGCCAGCAGTTACTCGAATGCTTACTCCTACGAGCAGTACTTC
v_gene: TRBV6-6
abundance: many
d_gene: .
j_gene: TRBJ2-7

CDR3aa: CASRGTGEVGYTF
CDR3nt: TGTGCCAGCAGAGGGACCGGGGAGGTTGGCTACACCTTC
v_gene: TRBV27
abundance: many
d_gene: .
j_gene: TRBJ1-2

CDR3aa: CASSLGIGQAFF
CDR3nt: TGCGCCAGCAGCTTGGGGATAGGGCAAGCTTTCTTT
v_gene: TRBV5-1
abundance: .
d_gene: .
j_gene: TRBJ1-1

CDR3aa: CASSPFYGQGTTYEQFF
CDR3nt: TGTGCTAGCAGTCCGTTTTATGGACAGGGGACAACCTACGAGCAGTTCTTC
v_gene: TRBV6-5
abundance: .
d_gene: TRBD1
j_gene: TRBJ2-1

CDR3aa: CATSSTDTQYF
CDR3nt: TGTGCCACCAGTAGCACAGATACGCAGTATTTT
v_gene: TRBV19
abundance: many
d_gene: .
j_gene: TRBJ2-3

CDR3aa: CASNRDRVNTKAFF
CDR3nt: TGTGCCAGTAACAGGGACAGGGTGAACACTAAAGCTTTCTTT
v_gene: TRBV19
abundance: once
d_gene: TRBD1
j_gene: TRBJ1-1

CDR3aa: CASRLAGDAVTQYF
CDR3nt: TGTGCCAGCAGATTAGCGGGGGACGCGGTGACCCAGTACTTC
v_gene: TRBV4-2
abundance: many
d_gene: TRBD2
j_gene: TRBJ2-5

CDR3aa: CASSHLTAELEWQYF
CDR3nt: TGCGCCAGCAGCCATCTGACGGCCGAACTTGAATGGCAGTACTTC
v_gene: TRBV4-1
abundance: many
d_gene: .
j_gene: TRBJ2-7

CDR3aa: CASSPGQRSNQPQHF
CDR3nt: TGTGCCAGCAGTCCGGGACAGAGAAGCAATCAGCCCCAGCATTTT
v_gene: TRBV27
abundance: many
d_gene: TRBD1
j_gene: TRBJ1-5

CDR3aa: CASSEGAAGIYEQYF
CDR3nt: TGTGCCAGCAGTGAAGGTGCGGCCGGGATCTACGAGCAGTACTTC
v_gene: TRBV6-1
abundance: many
d_gene: .
j_gene: TRBJ2-7

CDR3aa: CASTQLTRRGPKETQYF
CDR3nt: TGTGCCAGCACCCAATTGACCCGTAGGGGGCCAAAGGAGACCCAGTACTTC
v_gene: TRBV28
abundance: many
d_gene: TRBD1
j_gene: TRBJ2-5

CDR3aa: CSARDRDREAFF
CDR3nt: TGCAGTGCTAGAGATCGAGACAGGGAAGCTTTCTTT
v_gene: TRBV20-1
abundance: many
d_gene: .
j_gene: TRBJ1-1

CDR3aa: CASSQEGGYGYTF
CDR3nt: TGCGCCAGCAGCCAAGAGGGCGGCTATGGCTACACCTTC
v_gene: TRBV4-3
abundance: many
d_gene: .
j_gene: TRBJ1-2

CDR3aa: CASSPTGPGNTIYF
CDR3nt: TGCGCCAGCAGCCCGACAGGGCCTGGAAACACCATATATTTT
v_gene: TRBV4-1
abundance: many
d_gene: TRBD1
j_gene: TRBJ1-3

CDR3aa: CSARDGIREQYF
CDR3nt: TGCAGTGCTAGAGATGGAATCCGGGAGCAGTACTTC
v_gene: TRBV20-1
abundance: many
d_gene: .
j_gene: TRBJ2-7

CDR3aa: CASSLGRAVQETQYF
CDR3nt: TGTGCCAGCAGCTTAGGGAGGGCTGTTCAAGAGACCCAGTACTTC
v_gene: TRBV7-2
abundance: many
d_gene: .
j_gene: TRBJ2-5

CDR3aa: CASSQDFDRLLSYEQYF
CDR3nt: TGTGCCAGCAGCCAAGACTTCGACAGGCTACTCTCCTACGAGCAGTACTTC
v_gene: TRBV4-2
abundance: many
d_gene: .
j_gene: TRBJ2-7

CDR3aa: CAISGAQGGAEAFF
CDR3nt: TGTGCCATCAGTGGGGCGCAGGGGGGGGCTGAAGCTTTCTTT
v_gene: TRBV10-3
abundance: many
d_gene: TRBD1
j_gene: TRBJ1-1

CDR3aa: CSARQATGRHNEQFF
CDR3nt: TGCAGTGCCCGCCAGGCGACGGGTAGACACAATGAGCAGTTCTTC
v_gene: TRBV20-1
abundance: many
d_gene: .
j_gene: TRBJ2-1

CDR3aa: CASSSKGFAYKQYF
CDR3nt: TGTGCCAGCAGTTCGAAAGGGTTTGCCTACAAGCAGTACTTC
v_gene: TRBV6-1
abundance: many
d_gene: .
j_gene: TRBJ2-7

CDR3aa: CASFPGTSGSYYNEQFF
CDR3nt: TGTGCCAGCTTTCCAGGGACTAGCGGGAGTTATTACAATGAGCAGTTCTTC
v_gene: TRBV28
abundance: many
d_gene: TRBD2
j_gene: TRBJ2-1

CDR3aa: CASSLRDRDGEQYF
CDR3nt: TGCGCCAGCAGCCTCCGCGACAGGGATGGCGAGCAGTACTTC
v_gene: TRBV5-1
abundance: few
d_gene: TRBD1
j_gene: TRBJ2-7

CDR3aa: CASSLTREAGNTIYF
CDR3nt: TGTGCCAGCAGCTTAACCCGGGAGGCTGGAAACACCATATATTTT
v_gene: TRBV7-2
abundance: many
d_gene: .
j_gene: TRBJ1-3